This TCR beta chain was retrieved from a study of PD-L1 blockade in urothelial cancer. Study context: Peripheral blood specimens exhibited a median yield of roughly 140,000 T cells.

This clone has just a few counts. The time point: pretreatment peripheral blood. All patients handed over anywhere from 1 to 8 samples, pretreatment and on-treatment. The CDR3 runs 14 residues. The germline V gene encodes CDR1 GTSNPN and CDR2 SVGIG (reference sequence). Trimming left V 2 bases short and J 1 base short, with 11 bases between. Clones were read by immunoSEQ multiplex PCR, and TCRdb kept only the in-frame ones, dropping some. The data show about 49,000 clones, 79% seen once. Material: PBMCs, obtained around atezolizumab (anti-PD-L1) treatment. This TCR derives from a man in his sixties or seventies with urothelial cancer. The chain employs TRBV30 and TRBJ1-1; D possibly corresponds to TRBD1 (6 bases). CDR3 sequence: CAWSPGDGNTEAFF. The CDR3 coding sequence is TGTGCCTGGAGTCCAGGGGACGGGAACACTGAAGCTTTCTTT.